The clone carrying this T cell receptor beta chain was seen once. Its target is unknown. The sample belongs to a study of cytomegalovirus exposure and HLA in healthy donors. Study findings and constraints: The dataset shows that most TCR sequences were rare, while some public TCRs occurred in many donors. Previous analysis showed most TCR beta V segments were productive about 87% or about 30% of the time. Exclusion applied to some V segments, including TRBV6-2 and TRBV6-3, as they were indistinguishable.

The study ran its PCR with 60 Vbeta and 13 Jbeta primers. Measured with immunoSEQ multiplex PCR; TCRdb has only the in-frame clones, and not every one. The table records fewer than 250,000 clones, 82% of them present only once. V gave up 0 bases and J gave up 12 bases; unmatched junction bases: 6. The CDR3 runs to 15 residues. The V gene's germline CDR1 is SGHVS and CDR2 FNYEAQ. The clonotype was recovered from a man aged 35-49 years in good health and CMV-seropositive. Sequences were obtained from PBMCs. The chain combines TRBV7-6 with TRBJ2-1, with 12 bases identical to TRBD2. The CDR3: CASSLAGLAGSGQFF. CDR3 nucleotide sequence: TGTGCCAGCAGCTTAGCAGGACTAGCGGGAAGTGGGCAGTTCTTC. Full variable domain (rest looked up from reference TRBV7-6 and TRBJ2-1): GAGVSQSPRYKVTKRGQDVALRCDPISGHVSLYWYRQALGQGPEFLTYFNYEAQQDKSGLPNDRFSAERPEGSISTLTIQRTEQRDSAMYRCASSLAGLAGSGQFFGPGTRLTVL.